This TCR beta chain is from a study of T cell responses to AZD1222 COVID-19 vaccine. Trimming stripped 2 bases from V and 5 bases from J, with 16 bases between. Looked up from germline, CDR1 is SGHRS and CDR2 is YFSETQ. The CDR3 spans 15 residues. Study-wide results and caveats: It was only 6 or 7 AZD1222 recipients who were seropositive at baseline.

On this clone itself: Its antigen is unknown.

Profiling relied on immunoSEQ multiplex PCR, and the TCRdb table lists in-frame clones only, not all of them. Of 96,000 or so clones detected, approximately 90% appear once; the ten largest clones hold under 2%. This sequence joins TRBV5-1 and TRBJ1-1; TRBD1 might be the D (5 bases). The sequence came from an adult in good health. The source was peripheral blood, collected on day 0 of AZD1222 vaccination. The CDR3 is CASSFSSRRGTEAFF. CDR3 sequence (DNA): TGCGCCAGCAGCTTCTCTAGTCGGCGGGGGACTGAAGCTTTCTTT. Full variable domain (outside the CDR3, taken from reference TRBV5-1 and TRBJ1-1): KAGVTQTPRYLIKTRGQQVTLSCSPISGHRSVSWYQQTPGQGLQFLFEYFSETQRNKGNFPGRFSGRQFSNSRSEMNVSTLELGDSALYLCASSFSSRRGTEAFFGQGTRLTVV.